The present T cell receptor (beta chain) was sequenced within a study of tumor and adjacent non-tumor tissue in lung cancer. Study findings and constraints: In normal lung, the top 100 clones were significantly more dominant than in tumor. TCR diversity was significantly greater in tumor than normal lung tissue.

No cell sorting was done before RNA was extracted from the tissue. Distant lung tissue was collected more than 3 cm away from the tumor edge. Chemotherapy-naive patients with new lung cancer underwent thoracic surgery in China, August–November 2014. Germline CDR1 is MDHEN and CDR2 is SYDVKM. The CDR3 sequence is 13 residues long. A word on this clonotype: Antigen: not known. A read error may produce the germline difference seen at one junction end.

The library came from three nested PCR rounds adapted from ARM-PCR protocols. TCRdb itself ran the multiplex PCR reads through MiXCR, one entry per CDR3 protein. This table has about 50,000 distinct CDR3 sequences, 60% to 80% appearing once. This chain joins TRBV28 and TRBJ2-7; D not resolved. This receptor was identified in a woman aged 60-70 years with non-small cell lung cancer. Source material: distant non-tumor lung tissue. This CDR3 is CARRSQRVYEQYF. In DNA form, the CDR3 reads TGCGCCCGTAGATCCCAACGGGTCTACGAGCAATACTTC.